This T cell receptor beta chain was sequenced during a study of T cell repertoires in cytomegalovirus infection. This clonotype appeared a few times. Its antigen is unknown. V was trimmed by 1 base and J by 4 bases, leaving 16 bases between them. CDR3 length: 16 amino acids. Germline V gene sequence: CDR1 SGHVS, CDR2 FNYEAQ. Overall study results and limits: The ex vivo response was dominated by HLA-C-restricted CMV-specific TCR beta clonotypes.

Each CDR3 protein gets one entry after TCRdb re-called the reads with MiXCR. The repertoire consists of approximately 1,000,000 distinct CDR3 sequences, with roughly a third occurring once and the leading ten covering about an eighth. J is TRBJ1-1 and V is TRBV7-6; weak D call: TRBD1 (6 bases). The starting material was cultured CD8+ T cells from PBMCs, obtained from culture after CMV antigen stimulation. The source of this sequence is a human donor in good health (CMV status not recorded). Some clones in this sample may be carry-over from other donors' samples. CDR3 in DNA: TGTGCCAGCAGCTTAGGAGGGGGGGGGGTGATCACTGAAGCTTTCTTT. It translates to CASSLGGGGVITEAFF. The full variable domain, completed using reference TRBV7-6 and TRBJ1-1, is GAGVSQSPRYKVTKRGQDVALRCDPISGHVSLYWYRQALGQGPEFLTYFNYEAQQDKSGLPNDRFSAERPEGSISTLTIQRTEQRDSAMYRCASSLGGGGVITEAFFGQGTRLTVV.